These T cell receptor beta chains were read from a single sample in a study of cytomegalovirus exposure and HLA in healthy donors. Libraries were prepared by immunoSEQ multiplex PCR; TCRdb keeps only in-frame clonotypes and omits some of them. This table has tens of thousands of clones, 60% to 85% appearing once. Source material: PBMCs. All receptors come from a man aged 70 or older in good health and CMV-seronegative. Each CDR3 is given with its conserved first and last residue. The D gene is left open where the match is weak. Not every row has a clone size; where given, it reads once, few, many or a size class.

D,size,V,J,CDR3,DNA
NA,NA,TRBV9,TRBJ2-1,CASSAGGQNSEQFF,TGTGCCAGCAGCGCCGGCGGACAGAACAGTGAGCAGTTCTTC
NA,NA,TRBV7-8,TRBJ2-7,CASSLWSGTYEQYF,TGTGCCAGCAGCTTATGGTCGGGAACCTACGAGCAGTACTTC
NA,NA,TRBV5-5,TRBJ2-3,CASSLLSDTQYF,TGTGCCAGCAGCTTGCTGTCAGATACGCAGTATTTT
NA,NA,TRBV2,TRBJ1-2,CASSGLPGTQTNYGYTF,TGTGCCAGCAGTGGTCTCCCCGGGACACAAACTAACTATGGCTACACCTTC
TRBD2,NA,TRBV5-5,TRBJ2-1,CASSLRPGLAENEQFF,TGTGCCAGCAGCTTGCGACCGGGACTAGCGGAAAATGAGCAGTTCTTC
TRBD2,NA,TRBV11-2,TRBJ2-1,CASSSGTSGQAEQFF,TGTGCCAGCAGCTCCGGGACTAGCGGACAGGCTGAGCAGTTCTTC
NA,NA,TRBV11-2,TRBJ2-7,CASSSLQGSYEQYF,TGTGCCAGCAGCTCCCTGCAGGGTTCCTACGAGCAGTACTTC
TRBD1,NA,TRBV30,TRBJ1-6,CAWTPLRDRGPFPYNSPLHF,TGTGCCTGGACCCCTCTCAGGGACAGGGGACCCTTTCCCTATAATTCACCCCTCCACTTT
TRBD1,NA,TRBV18,TRBJ2-2,CASSPGQENTGELFF,TGTGCCAGCTCACCGGGACAGGAGAACACCGGGGAGCTGTTTTTT
NA,NA,TRBV25-1,TRBJ2-7,CASSDTGRYEQYF,TGTGCCAGCAGTGATACCGGTCGATACGAGCAGTACTTC
TRBD2,NA,TRBV7-9,TRBJ2-2,CASSWGLAGTTGELFF,TGTGCCAGCAGCTGGGGACTAGCGGGGACCACCGGGGAGCTGTTTTTT
NA,NA,TRBV5-5,TRBJ2-7,CASSLLNAYEQYF,TGTGCCAGCAGCTTGCTTAACGCCTACGAGCAGTACTTC
TRBD1,NA,TRBV9,TRBJ2-3,CASSVGVASGGTDTQYF,TGTGCCAGCAGCGTAGGTGTGGCGTCAGGGGGAACAGATACGCAGTATTTT
TRBD2,NA,TRBV5-6,TRBJ2-5,CASSFAGGRETQYF,TGTGCCAGCAGCTTTGCGGGGGGAAGAGAGACCCAGTACTTC
TRBD1,NA,TRBV15,TRBJ2-7,CATSRDAYRGFTYEQYF,TGTGCCACCAGCAGAGATGCCTACAGGGGCTTCACCTACGAGCAGTACTTC
TRBD2,NA,TRBV5-1,TRBJ2-1,CASSLVLAGGQYNEQFF,TGCGCCAGCAGCTTGGTACTAGCGGGAGGACAGTACAATGAGCAGTTCTTC
NA,NA,TRBV15,TRBJ1-4,CATSSYRVFNEKLFF,TGTGCCACCAGCAGCTACAGGGTGTTTAATGAAAAACTGTTTTTT
NA,NA,TRBV28,TRBJ2-7,CASTSQRREQYF,TGTGCCAGCACCAGTCAGCGAAGGGAGCAGTACTTC
NA,NA,TRBV12-5,TRBJ2-7,CASGPGAYEQYF,TGTGCTAGTGGACCAGGGGCCTACGAGCAGTACTTC
NA,NA,TRBV5-1,TRBJ2-3,CASSSDSPDTQYF,TGCGCCAGCAGTTCTGACAGCCCAGATACGCAGTATTTT
TRBD1,NA,TRBV7-8,TRBJ1-5,CASSLNRGPGNQPQHF,TGTGCCAGCAGCTTGAACAGGGGACCTGGCAATCAGCCCCAGCATTTT
NA,NA,TRBV7-8,TRBJ1-5,CASSIGRGLRSNQPQHF,TGTGCCAGCAGCATAGGCCGGGGTTTGAGGAGCAATCAGCCCCAGCATTTT
NA,NA,TRBV10-3,TRBJ1-2,CAITGGYGYTF,TGTGCCATCACTGGCGGATATGGCTACACCTTC
TRBD1,NA,TRBV2,TRBJ1-5,CASTTGNNQPQHF,TGTGCCAGCACGACAGGGAACAATCAGCCCCAGCATTTT
TRBD1,NA,TRBV2,TRBJ1-2,CASSSTGGNSRGYTF,TGTGCCAGCAGTTCGACAGGGGGAAATTCGAGAGGCTACACCTTC
NA,NA,TRBV30,TRBJ2-5,CAWKFAGLETQYF,TGTGCCTGGAAGTTTGCGGGGTTAGAGACCCAGTACTTC
TRBD2,NA,TRBV7-2,TRBJ2-7,CASSSRTSGYEQYF,TGTGCCAGCAGCTCACGGACTAGCGGATACGAGCAGTACTTC
NA,few,TRBV9,TRBJ2-4,CASSGGGNIQYF,TGTGCCAGCAGCGGAGGAGGGAACATTCAGTACTTC
TRBD2,NA,TRBV4-3,TRBJ2-7,CASSQVPSGSYEQYF,TGCGCCAGCAGCCAAGTGCCTAGCGGCTCCTACGAGCAGTACTTC
TRBD1,NA,TRBV7-9,TRBJ1-2,CASSRPRTGGPYGYTF,TGTGCCAGCAGCCGTCCCCGGACAGGCGGCCCCTATGGCTACACCTTC
TRBD2,NA,TRBV4-1,TRBJ2-3,CASSARLAGEPSDTQYF,TGCGCCAGCAGCGCCCGACTAGCGGGGGAGCCCTCGGATACGCAGTATTTT
TRBD1,NA,TRBV5-4,TRBJ1-1,CASSLEGQGNTEAFF,TGTGCCAGCAGCTTGGAGGGACAGGGGAACACTGAAGCTTTCTTT
NA,few,TRBV7-8,TRBJ1-1,CASSLGEMRALLNTEAFF,TGTGCCAGCAGCTTAGGGGAGATGAGGGCGCTCTTGAACACTGAAGCTTTCTTT
TRBD1,NA,TRBV5-1,TRBJ2-5,CASSFDRAETQYF,TGCGCCAGCAGCTTCGACAGGGCGGAGACCCAGTACTTC
NA,NA,TRBV6-6,TRBJ2-1,CASSYGPPGEQFF,TGTGCCAGCAGTTACGGACCCCCAGGGGAGCAGTTCTTC
NA,NA,TRBV19,TRBJ1-1,CASSIAIAEGNTEAFF,TGTGCCAGTAGTATAGCTATCGCGGAGGGGAACACTGAAGCTTTCTTT
NA,NA,TRBV2,TRBJ2-3,CASHRKGTDTQYF,TGTGCCAGCCACAGGAAGGGAACAGATACGCAGTATTTT
TRBD2,NA,TRBV7-2,TRBJ2-4,CASSLEGGGLAKNIQYF,TGTGCCAGCAGCTTAGAGGGCGGGGGACTAGCCAAAAACATTCAGTACTTC
NA,NA,TRBV21-1,TRBJ1-5,CASSKCDSRAELYNQPQHF,TGTGCCAGCAGCAAATGCGACAGCAGGGCGGAGCTATACAATCAGCCCCAGCATTTT
TRBD1,NA,TRBV9,TRBJ1-6,CASSEGQGGTYNSPLHF,TGTGCCAGCAGCGAGGGACAGGGGGGGACCTATAATTCACCCCTCCACTTT
TRBD2,NA,TRBV27,TRBJ2-1,CASSFYSGGSYNEQFF,TGTGCCAGCAGTTTCTATAGCGGGGGCTCCTACAATGAGCAGTTCTTC
NA,NA,TRBV5-1,TRBJ2-1,CASSFSRNNEQFF,TGCGCCAGCAGCTTTTCTAGGAACAATGAGCAGTTCTTC
TRBD2,NA,TRBV19,TRBJ2-5,CASSTKAGGLGETQYF,TGTGCCAGTAGTACAAAAGCGGGGGGGCTCGGAGAGACCCAGTACTTC
NA,NA,TRBV10-3,TRBJ1-6,CAISGEVPYNSPLHF,TGTGCCATCAGTGGGGAGGTCCCCTATAATTCACCCCTCCACTTT
TRBD1,NA,TRBV11-2,TRBJ2-7,CASSSGTGTTYEQYF,TGTGCCAGCAGCTCCGGGACAGGAACGACCTACGAGCAGTACTTC
TRBD1,NA,TRBV29-1,TRBJ1-1,CSVGGLQGGDTEAFF,TGCAGCGTTGGTGGCCTACAGGGGGGTGACACTGAAGCTTTCTTT
NA,NA,TRBV5-1,TRBJ2-7,CASSFSPGGYEQYF,TGCGCCAGCAGCTTCTCTCCCGGGGGCTACGAGCAGTACTTC
NA,NA,TRBV2,TRBJ2-5,CASSEGQPVETQYF,TGTGCCAGCAGTGAAGGACAGCCGGTGGAGACCCAGTACTTC
TRBD1,NA,TRBV18,TRBJ2-1,CASSPLTGGIYNEQFF,TGTGCCAGCTCACCATTGACAGGGGGTATTTACAATGAGCAGTTCTTC
NA,NA,TRBV10-2,TRBJ2-7,CASSRESYEQYF,TGCGCCAGCAGTCGGGAGTCTTACGAGCAGTACTTC
NA,NA,TRBV5-4,TRBJ1-1,CASSLVGGKDTEAFF,TGTGCCAGCAGCTTGGTTGGCGGGAAGGACACTGAAGCTTTCTTT
TRBD2,few,TRBV9,TRBJ2-1,CASSVRLAGDEQFF,TGTGCCAGCAGCGTTCGACTAGCGGGCGATGAGCAGTTCTTC
NA,NA,TRBV15,TRBJ2-5,CATSLQVERSETQYF,TGTGCCACCAGCCTCCAGGTCGAGCGGTCGGAGACCCAGTACTTC
TRBD2,NA,TRBV5-8,TRBJ2-7,CASSLDGAGGSYEQYF,TGTGCCAGCAGCTTGGATGGAGCGGGAGGGTCCTACGAGCAGTACTTC
TRBD1,NA,TRBV27,TRBJ2-7,CASSPRDRLSYEQYF,TGTGCCAGCAGTCCGAGGGACAGGCTTTCCTACGAGCAGTACTTC
TRBD1,NA,TRBV5-1,TRBJ1-2,CASSLTSGTGVLSRGYTF,TGCGCCAGCAGCTTAACATCCGGGACAGGGGTATTGTCGAGGGGCTACACCTTC
NA,NA,TRBV7-2,TRBJ1-2,CASSLSGETNYGYTF,TGTGCCAGCAGCTTAAGCGGCGAGACTAACTATGGCTACACCTTC